This is a list of T cell receptor beta chains from one sample in a study of CD8+ T cells in alopecia areata. Data came from immunoSEQ multiplex PCR; TCRdb stores just in-frame clones and leaves some out. The sample yields roughly 140,000 clones, 40% to 65% seen once. The sample here was CD8+ T cells sorted from blood, taken at week 0. The receptor source for this set is a human donor with alopecia areata. CDR3s include the opening cysteine and the closing phenylalanine or tryptophan. The order of the fields is J gene, CDR3 length, D gene, V gene, CDR3 protein. A D gene is named only where the DNA matches it firmly.

>TRBJ2-5|12|TRBD1|TRBV13
CASGDRQETQYF
>TRBJ2-7|13|NA|TRBV29-1
CSVEDPGVYEQYF
>TRBJ1-3|16|TRBD1|TRBV5-1
CASSPTLGTGENTIYF
>TRBJ2-7|12|NA|TRBV27
CASRTGSYEQYF
>TRBJ2-2|14|NA|TRBV7-9
CASSFNQGSGELFF
>TRBJ2-5|17|NA|TRBV7-6
CASSLVLARGVEETQYF
>TRBJ1-1|13|NA|TRBV7-9
CASSVGPNTEAFF
>TRBJ1-2|15|NA|TRBV14
CASSLGLGGAYGYTF
>TRBJ1-1|13|NA|TRBV23-1
CASSLEENTEAFF
>TRBJ1-1|12|NA|TRBV14
CASSLDSTEAFF
>TRBJ2-7|14|NA|TRBV5-4
CASSLARADYEQYF
>TRBJ2-1|15|NA|TRBV13
CASSLTRGLSNEQFF
>TRBJ2-4|17|NA|TRBV25-1
CASSEWPGEAAKNIQYF
>TRBJ2-7|14|NA|TRBV13
CASSLGQGGYEQYF
>TRBJ2-1|13|NA|TRBV14
CASSHGGRNEQFF
>TRBJ2-3|13|NA|TRBV12-5
CASERTSTDTQYF
>TRBJ2-1|15|TRBD1|TRBV30
CAWSVAQGAYNEQFF
>TRBJ1-1|13|NA|TRBV13
CASSSLGGLEAFF
>TRBJ2-7|14|NA|TRBV5-1
CASSFKNGFYEQYF
>TRBJ1-1|12|TRBD1|TRBV29-1
CSVGTANTEAFF
>TRBJ2-1|12|NA|TRBV30
CAWSVSFNEQFF
>TRBJ2-2|15|NA|TRBV6-5
CASSYSAGLAGELFF
>TRBJ2-2|13|TRBD2|TRBV30
CAWTSGNTGELFF
>TRBJ1-6|14|NA|TRBV2
CASSERADYSPLHF